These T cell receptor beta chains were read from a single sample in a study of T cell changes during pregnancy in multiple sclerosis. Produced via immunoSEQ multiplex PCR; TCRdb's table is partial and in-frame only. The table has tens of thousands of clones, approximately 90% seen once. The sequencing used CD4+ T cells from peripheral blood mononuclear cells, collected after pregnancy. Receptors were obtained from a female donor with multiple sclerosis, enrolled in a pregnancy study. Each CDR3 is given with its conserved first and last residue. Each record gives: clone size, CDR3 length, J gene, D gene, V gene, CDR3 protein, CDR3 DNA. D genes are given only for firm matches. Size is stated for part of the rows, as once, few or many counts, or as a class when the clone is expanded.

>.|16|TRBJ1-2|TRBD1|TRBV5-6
CASSLYPGQDNYGYTF
TGTGCCAGCAGCTTGTACCCGGGACAGGATAACTATGGCTACACCTTC
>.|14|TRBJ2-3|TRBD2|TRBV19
CASSPFSGADTQYF
TGTGCCAGTAGCCCCTTTAGCGGGGCCGATACGCAGTATTTT
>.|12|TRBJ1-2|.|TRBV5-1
CASSYSNYGYTF
TGCGCCAGCAGTTACAGCAACTATGGCTACACCTTC
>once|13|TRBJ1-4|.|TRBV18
CASSPGGNEKLFF
TGTGCCAGCTCCCCCGGGGGGAACGAAAAACTGTTTTTT
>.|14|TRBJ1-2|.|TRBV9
CASSPTGQNYGYTF
TGTGCCAGCAGCCCCACGGGACAAAACTATGGCTACACCTTC
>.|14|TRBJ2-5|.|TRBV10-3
CAISDRLTQETQYF
TGTGCCATCAGTGATCGACTAACCCAAGAGACCCAGTACTTC
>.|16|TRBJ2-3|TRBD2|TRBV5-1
CASSLELAGDTDTQYF
TGCGCCAGCAGCTTGGAACTAGCGGGAGACACAGATACGCAGTATTTT
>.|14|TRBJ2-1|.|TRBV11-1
CASRATDPYNEQFF
TGTGCCAGCCGCGCAACAGACCCCTACAATGAGCAGTTCTTC
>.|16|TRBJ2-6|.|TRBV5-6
CASSLAAASGANVLTF
TGTGCCAGCAGCTTGGCGGCGGCCTCTGGGGCCAACGTCCTGACTTTC
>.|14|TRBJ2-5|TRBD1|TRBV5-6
CASSLQGAQETQYF
TGTGCCAGCAGCTTGCAGGGGGCCCAAGAGACCCAGTACTTC
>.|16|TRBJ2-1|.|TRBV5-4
CASSPGGPSSYNEQFF
TGTGCCAGCAGCCCCGGGGGACCCAGCTCCTACAATGAGCAGTTCTTC
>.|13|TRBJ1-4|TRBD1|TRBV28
CASSRTGEEKLFF
TGTGCCAGCAGTCGGACAGGGGAGGAAAAACTGTTTTTT
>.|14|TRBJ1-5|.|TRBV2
CASSERVQGMPQHF
TGTGCCAGCAGTGAAAGGGTTCAGGGGATGCCCCAGCATTTT
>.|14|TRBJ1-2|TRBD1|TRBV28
CASSLYQGAYGYTF
TGTGCCAGCAGTTTATACCAGGGGGCCTATGGCTACACCTTC
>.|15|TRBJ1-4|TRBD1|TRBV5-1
CASSYATGSVEKLFF
TGCGCCAGCAGTTACGCGACAGGGTCCGTTGAAAAACTGTTTTTT
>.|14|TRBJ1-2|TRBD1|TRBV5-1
CASRTDRGDYGYTF
TGCGCCAGCAGAACCGACAGGGGGGACTATGGCTACACCTTC
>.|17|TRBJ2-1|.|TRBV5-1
CASSLGVRDFSYNEQFF
TGCGCCAGCAGCTTGGGGGTTAGGGACTTCTCCTACAATGAGCAGTTCTTC